This T cell receptor beta chain was sequenced in a study of blood T cell repertoires in COVID-19. Sequenced by immunoSEQ multiplex PCR; TCRdb stores in-frame clones only, minus some. This table has fewer than 300,000 clones, approximately 83% appearing once. The ends lost 4 bases at V and 5 bases at J; junction bases unmatched: 6. CDR1 is SEHNR and CDR2 is FQNEAQ in the germline V gene (reference sequence). This CDR3 contains 14 residues. The J gene is TRBJ1-1, the V gene TRBV7-9, with 8 bases that match TRBD1. This clonotype was obtained from a woman between 45 and 60 years old who had recovered from COVID-19. Material: peripheral blood. In nucleotides, the CDR3 is TGTGCCAGCAGCTCCCAGGGGGCTGGGACTGAAGCTTTCTTT. It translates to CASSSQGAGTEAFF.